A single sample is the source of the 9 T cell receptor beta chains below, sequenced in a study of blood T cell repertoires in COVID-19. Clones were sequenced by immunoSEQ multiplex PCR, and TCRdb holds only the in-frame ones, with some missing. The sample contains some 220,000 clones, 80% of which appear only once. Sequenced material: peripheral blood. The receptors come from a woman aged 65 to 85 with acute or convalescent COVID-19.

This sequence joins TRBV19 and TRBJ2-6; D possibly corresponds to TRBD1 (5 bases). Germline CDR1 LNHDA, CDR2 SQIVND (reference sequence). Trimming pared 7 bases from V and 4 bases from J, leaving 17 bases between. The CDR3 has 16 residues. CDR3: CASTDGRGMGANVLTF. The CDR3, as DNA: TGTGCCAGTACCGACGGAAGGGGAATGGGGGCCAACGTCCTGACTTTC.

The CDR3: CASSERAGGLYNEQFF. The CDR3 DNA is TGTGCCAGCAGCGAGAGAGCGGGGGGGCTTTACAATGAGCAGTTCTTC. The J gene is TRBJ2-1, the V gene TRBV9; the match to TRBD2 covers 10 bases. CDR3 size: 16 residues. V shed 3 bases, J shed 4 bases, and the junction held 7 bases outside the gene matches. Per germline, CDR1 SGDLS and CDR2 YYNGEE.

The chain is built from TRBV27 and TRBJ2-5; 12 nucleotides align to TRBD1. Germline V gene data show CDR1 as MNHEY and CDR2 as SMNVEV (reference sequence). V shed 4 bases and J 5 bases; nucleotides not matched to a gene: 5. The CDR3 loop spans 15 amino acids. The CDR3 loop reads CASSWGTGGCETQYF. The CDR3 DNA reads as TGTGCCAGCAGTTGGGGGACAGGGGGCTGCGAGACCCAGTACTTC.

This chain joins TRBV6-6 and TRBJ2-1, with D possibly TRBD1 on 5 matching bases. The germline gives CDR1 MNHNY, CDR2 SVGAGI (reference sequence). Trimming took 6 bases from V and 4 from J, leaving 19 bases between them. CDR3 size: 16 residues. The CDR3 loop is CASRDRWGLGYNEQFF. The CDR3 DNA follows: TGTGCCAGCAGAGACAGATGGGGCCTCGGGTACAATGAGCAGTTCTTC.

V and J are TRBV5-5 and TRBJ2-5; 8 bases fit TRBD1. Germline assignment: CDR1 SGHKS and CDR2 YYEKEE (reference sequence). The ends lost 2 bases at V and 3 bases at J; junction bases unmatched: 3. The CDR3 extends over 14 amino acids. CDR3 nucleotides: TGTGCCAGCAGCTTCCTGGACAGGGAAGAGACCCAGTACTTC. Amino acids: CASSFLDREETQYF.

The chain links TRBV4-1 to TRBJ2-3; tentative D call: TRBD2 (5 bases). Germline CDR1 reads MGHRA; CDR2 reads YSYEKL. The V gene lost 1 base and the J gene lost 1 base, with 15 bases spanning the gap. The CDR3 runs to 17 residues. CDR3 sequence (DNA): TGCGCCAGCAGCCAAGGAGGGCGAAGGGTAGGCACAGATACGCAGTATTTT. Translating it yields CASSQGGRRVGTDTQYF.

This clone was recorded only once. CDR3 residues: CAWSVSRSDGYTF. For the CDR3, the DNA is TGTGCCTGGAGTGTAAGCCGCTCTGATGGCTACACCTTC. The chain joins TRBV30 to TRBJ1-2; D gene uncertain. Germline lookup yields CDR1 GTSNPN and CDR2 SVGIG (reference sequence). Deletions cut 0 bases from V and 6 bases from J, with 11 bases between. The CDR3 length is 13 residues.

Here the CDR3 reads CASSPDRGYGYTF. The CDR3 region has the DNA TGTGCCAGCAGCCCGGACAGGGGGTATGGCTACACCTTC. The chain uses TRBV7-2 and TRBJ1-2; 10 nucleotides match TRBD1. The germline gives CDR1 SGHTA, CDR2 FQGNSA. CDR3 size: 13 residues. Losses at the gene ends were 5 bases for V and 5 bases for J; bases not matched to a gene: 2.

This chain uses TRBV6-6 with TRBJ1-5; 8 bases fit TRBD1. Trimming removed 2 bases from V and 6 bases from J; junction bases left unmatched: 9. This CDR3 has 16 amino acids. Germline loops: CDR1 MNHNY, CDR2 SVGAGI (reference sequence). CDR3 residues: CASSYHLGQVGQPQHF. In nucleotides, the CDR3 is TGTGCCAGCAGTTACCACCTGGGACAGGTGGGTCAGCCCCAGCATTTT.